The rows below give T cell receptor beta chains drawn from one sample of a study of T cell responses to AZD1222 COVID-19 vaccine. Profiled with immunoSEQ multiplex PCR; TCRdb holds only in-frame clones, not every one. The sample consists of about 140,000 clones, roughly 90% of them appearing once. The specimen comprised peripheral blood, sampled on day 0 of AZD1222 vaccination. These receptor sequences come from an adult in good health. Each CDR3 is given with its conserved first and last residue. A D gene is named only where the DNA matches it firmly. Clone size, where shown, is once, few, many, or a class for clones that have expanded.

size	D	V	length	J	DNA	CDR3
once	-	TRBV11-3	17	TRBJ1-3	TGTGCCAGCAGCCCCCTGGGGGGCCACAACTCTGGAAACACCATATATTTT	CASSPLGGHNSGNTIYF
-	-	TRBV7-2	15	TRBJ2-4	TGTGCCAGCAGCCCCCCCAGGTTAGCCAAAAACATTCAGTACTTC	CASSPPRLAKNIQYF
-	TRBD1	TRBV6-2/TRBV6-3	19	TRBJ1-1	TGTGCCAGCAGTTACCTCGTTTCGCAGGGGGCTCCTTGGGACACTGAAGCTTTCTTT	CASSYLVSQGAPWDTEAFF
-	-	TRBV30	12	TRBJ2-2	TGTGCCTGGAGTAGAGGGCCCGGGGAGCTGTTTTTT	CAWSRGPGELFF
-	-	TRBV6-1	16	TRBJ1-2	TGTGCCAGCAGTGAAAACCCACCAGCAGCCCCTGGGGGCTACACCTTC	CASSENPPAAPGGYTF
-	TRBD2	TRBV9	16	TRBJ2-1	TGTGCCAGCAGCATGGTAGCGGGAGGAGGTTACAATGAGCAGTTCTTC	CASSMVAGGGYNEQFF
-	-	TRBV28	14	TRBJ1-5	TGTGCCAGTTCCGGAGGGGGGGCCAATCAGCCCCAGCATTTT	CASSGGGANQPQHF
-	-	TRBV18	13	TRBJ1-1	TGTGCCAGCTCACCGGAGGGGAACACTGAAGCTTTCTTT	CASSPEGNTEAFF
-	-	TRBV5-1	13	TRBJ2-3	TGCGCCAGCAGCTTGGAGACAATTAATACGCAGTATTTT	CASSLETINTQYF
-	TRBD1	TRBV19	15	TRBJ1-1	TGTGCCAGTAGTTTAGCAGGGGGCTCGAACACTGAAGCTTTCTTT	CASSLAGGSNTEAFF
-	-	TRBV4-2	17	TRBJ1-4	TGTGCCAGCAGCCAAGAAAACAGTTGGCCGACTAATGAAAAACTGTTTTTT	CASSQENSWPTNEKLFF
-	-	TRBV7-2	13	TRBJ1-2	TGTGCCAGCAGCTTAGCTGAAAATAATATCCCCGCCTTC	CASSLAENNIPAF
once	TRBD2	TRBV19	14	TRBJ2-1	TGTGCCACCGCCCACGGCGGGAGTGTCAATGAGCAGTTCTTC	CATAHGGSVNEQFF
-	TRBD2	TRBV7-2	14	TRBJ2-7	TGTGCCAGCAGCCTAATAGCGGGGATCTACGAGCAGTACTTC	CASSLIAGIYEQYF
-	-	TRBV23-1	20	TRBJ2-1	TGCGCCAGCAGTCAGTCCAGGGGCCGTGGACTAGGTAACATACACAATGAGCAGTTCTTC	CASSQSRGRGLGNIHNEQFF
-	TRBD1	TRBV25-1	12	TRBJ1-6	TGTGCCAGCAAGGGGGCCGGTTCACCCCTCCACTTT	CASKGAGSPLHF
once	-	TRBV3-1/TRBV3-2	15	TRBJ2-7	TGTGCCAGCAGCCAAGTCAACAGTCCATCCTACGAGCAGTACTTC	CASSQVNSPSYEQYF
few	-	TRBV10-3	14	TRBJ1-2	TGTGCCATCGGAAGGGAATCCGAGAACTATGGCTACACCTTC	CAIGRESENYGYTF
-	-	TRBV25-1	14	TRBJ2-7	TGTGCCAGCAGTGCATTAGGGGGGAGGTACGAGCAGTACTTC	CASSALGGRYEQYF
-	-	TRBV6-6	16	TRBJ2-1	TGTGCCAGCGAATCCGGGACCCTCGTCGTCTACAATGAGCAGTTCTTC	CASESGTLVVYNEQFF
-	TRBD1	TRBV9	15	TRBJ1-2	TGTGCCAGCAGCCCAGGACAGGGAGCAAACTATGGCTACACCTTC	CASSPGQGANYGYTF
-	TRBD1	TRBV5-4	15	TRBJ1-2	TGTGCCAGCAGCTTGGCAGGACAGGGAGCGGGAGGCTACACCTTC	CASSLAGQGAGGYTF
-	TRBD2	TRBV29-1	15	TRBJ2-3	TGCAGCGCCGCGTGGGGCGGGAGAGAGACAGATACGCAGTATTTT	CSAAWGGRETDTQYF
-	TRBD2	TRBV6-4	15	TRBJ2-3	TGTGCCAGCAGTGACGCGGGAGCTCCCACAGATACGCAGTATTTT	CASSDAGAPTDTQYF
-	TRBD2	TRBV28	14	TRBJ2-7	TGTGCCAGCAGTCGGACTAGCGGGAGACCCGAGCAGTACTTC	CASSRTSGRPEQYF
-	-	TRBV30	14	TRBJ2-1	TGTGCCTGGAGTAAAGGATTGTTAGGCAATGAGCAGTTCTTC	CAWSKGLLGNEQFF
few	TRBD1	TRBV7-6	18	TRBJ1-5	TGTGCCAGCAGCTCGGGACAGGGGATGGGATGGGGCAATCAGCCCCAGCATTTT	CASSSGQGMGWGNQPQHF
-	TRBD2	TRBV19	15	TRBJ2-3	TGTGCCAGTCAGTATAGCGGGGGGAGCACAGATACGCAGTATTTT	CASQYSGGSTDTQYF
-	TRBD1	TRBV28	14	TRBJ2-5	TGTGCCAGCAGTTTGGGACAGATCCAAGAGACCCAGTACTTC	CASSLGQIQETQYF
-	-	TRBV24-1	13	TRBJ2-2	TGTGCCACCAGTTTCAAAGCCCACGGGGAGCTGTTTTTT	CATSFKAHGELFF
-	TRBD2	TRBV4-3	19	TRBJ2-1	TGCGCCAGCAGCCAAGATAGGGCTAGCGGGAGGATCAGCTACAATGAGCAGTTCTTC	CASSQDRASGRISYNEQFF
-	-	TRBV10-3	13	TRBJ1-1	TGTGCCATCAGTGAGTTGGGCGGCACTGAAGCTTTCTTT	CAISELGGTEAFF
-	TRBD1	TRBV30	15	TRBJ1-6	TGTGCCTGGGACGGACAGGGCCCCTATAATTCACCCCTCCACTTT	CAWDGQGPYNSPLHF
-	-	TRBV30	16	TRBJ2-7	TGTGCCTGGAGTGTACCGTCGAGGTCCGAAAACTACGAGCAGTACTTC	CAWSVPSRSENYEQYF
-	-	TRBV12-3/TRBV12-4	11	TRBJ1-1	TGTGCCAGCGGTCTTCAGAATGAAGCTTTCTTT	CASGLQNEAFF
-	-	TRBV7-9	17	TRBJ1-4	TGTGCCAGCAGCTTTAATCCCCCGCGGGCCCTTAATGAAAAACTGTTTTTT	CASSFNPPRALNEKLFF
-	-	TRBV5-1	15	TRBJ2-2	TGCGCCACCCAGGGTTTGGGGGGCAACACCGGGGAGCTGTTTTTT	CATQGLGGNTGELFF
-	-	TRBV12-3/TRBV12-4	13	TRBJ1-2	TGTGCCACCGGGGGGTCCGGCGGCTATGGCTACACCTTC	CATGGSGGYGYTF
-	-	TRBV9	21	TRBJ2-6	TGTGCCAGCAGCGTGGCCGGCCCCCTAACGACAACCCACTCTGGGGCCAACGTCCTGACTTTC	CASSVAGPLTTTHSGANVLTF
-	TRBD1	TRBV30	17	TRBJ2-4	TGTGCCTGGAGTGTCGAGGGACAGGGTGTAGCCAAAAACATTCAGTACTTC	CAWSVEGQGVAKNIQYF
few	-	TRBV6-4	13	TRBJ2-1	TGTGCCAGCAGTGACGGGGAGAACAATGAGCAGTTCTTC	CASSDGENNEQFF
-	-	TRBV27	12	TRBJ2-7	TGTGCCAGCAGTTCGCAGGGTGTCGAGCAGTACTTC	CASSSQGVEQYF
-	-	TRBV28	14	TRBJ1-2	TGTGCCAGTTTTACGCAGGGTGCTAACTATGGCTACACCTTC	CASFTQGANYGYTF
-	TRBD1	TRBV29-1	14	TRBJ2-2	TGCAGCGTCGAAAGGACAGGGAACCCCCCCAAGCTGTTTTTT	CSVERTGNPPKLFF
-	-	TRBV7-2	13	TRBJ2-1	TGTGCCAGCGCCAAAGGCTGGGGCAATGAGCAGTTCTTC	CASAKGWGNEQFF
-	TRBD2	TRBV9	16	TRBJ2-1	TGTGCCAGCAGCGTAGCCTCTAGCGGGCTCGGGAATGAGCAGTTCTTC	CASSVASSGLGNEQFF
-	-	TRBV2	13	TRBJ2-7	TGTGCCAGCAGGGAGGCCGGGGTCTACGAGCAGTACTTC	CASREAGVYEQYF
-	-	TRBV9	14	TRBJ2-2	TGTGCCAGCAGCGTAGACAGGGTCACCGGGGAGCTGTTTTTT	CASSVDRVTGELFF
once	TRBD2	TRBV5-1	15	TRBJ2-3	TGCGCCAGCAGCTTACTAGCGGGAGTAACAGATACGCAGTATTTT	CASSLLAGVTDTQYF